What follows are 9 T cell receptor beta chains derived from one specimen sequenced in a study of T cell repertoires in cytomegalovirus infection. What these receptors recognize is not known. Via MiXCR, TCRdb re-called the reads, giving one row per CDR3 protein. Of about 920,000 distinct CDR3 sequences listed, approximately 33% are singletons. The sample consisted of cultured CD8+ T cells from PBMCs, taken from culture after CMV antigen stimulation. Receptors originate from a human donor in good health (CMV status not recorded). Some clones in this sample may be carry-over from other donors' samples.

The CDR3 region is CASSNSAGGGNEQFF. The CDR3 region has the DNA TGCGCCAGCAGCAACTCAGCGGGGGGGGGCAATGAGCAGTTCTTC. The V gene is TRBV5-1, the J gene TRBJ2-1; TRBD2 matches at 10 bases. V shed 4 bases and J 6 bases; nucleotides not matched to a gene: 7. This CDR3 contains 15 residues. Germline CDR1 and CDR2: SGHRS and YFSETQ. Full variable domain (outside the CDR3, taken from reference TRBV5-1 and TRBJ2-1): KAGVTQTPRYLIKTRGQQVTLSCSPISGHRSVSWYQQTPGQGLQFLFEYFSETQRNKGNFPGRFSGRQFSNSRSEMNVSTLELGDSALYLCASSNSAGGGNEQFFGPGTRLTVL.

The chain links TRBV6-2 or TRBV6-3 to TRBJ1-5; 8 bases fit TRBD1. Losses at the gene ends were 4 bases for V and 4 bases for J; bases not matched to a gene: 3. The length of the CDR3 is 14 residues. Germline CDR1 reads MNHEY; CDR2 reads SVGEGT. Written as DNA, the CDR3 is TGTGCCAGCAGTTGGGGACAGGCTAATCAGCCCCAGCATTTT. It encodes CASSWGQANQPQHF.

The chain links TRBV18 to TRBJ1-5; no clear D. Per the germline V gene, CDR1 is KGHSH and CDR2 is LQKENI. The V gene lost 3 bases and the J gene lost 7 bases, with 10 bases spanning the gap. This CDR3 comprises 13 residues. CDR3 in DNA: TGTGCCAGCTCACCGGGTATGGGGCAGCCCCAGCATTTT. This encodes CASSPGMGQPQHF.

This clonotype was seen many times. This chain joins TRBV7-8 and TRBJ2-7; 7 nucleotides align to TRBD1. V dropped 3 bases and J dropped 3; count of bases not matched to a gene: 8. The germline gives CDR1 SGHVS, CDR2 FQNEAQ. This CDR3 comprises 15 residues. The CDR3 protein is CASSLSGQLNYEQYV. For the CDR3, the DNA is TGTGCCAGCAGCTTGTCGGGACAGCTAAACTACGAGCAGTACGTC.

The chain employs TRBV12-3 or TRBV12-4 and TRBJ2-1; 10 positions match TRBD2. CDR3 length: 15 amino acids. J lost 4 bases, V lost 7 bases, and 7 bases had no gene match. The CDR3 here is CASKSAGGPYNEQFF. In DNA form, the CDR3 reads TGTGCCAGCAAATCAGCGGGGGGGCCTTACAATGAGCAGTTCTTC.

This clonotype was found many times. As DNA, the CDR3 is TGTGCCAGCAGCTACCCCGGAGATACGCAGTATTTT. This encodes CASSYPGDTQYF. The chain links TRBV6-5 to TRBJ2-3; D gene unclear. Deletions cut 6 bases from V and 5 bases from J, with 9 bases between. Germline V CDR1 and CDR2: MNHEY, SVGAGI. The CDR3 sequence is 12 residues long.

This clonotype appeared many times. The CDR3 DNA reads as TGCGCCAGCAGCCCCGAGGAGGTGGATGGTCAGCCCCAGCATTTT. This sequence encodes CASSPEEVDGQPQHF. The V and J genes are TRBV4-1 and TRBJ1-5; D remains ambiguous. The CDR3 is made up of 15 amino acids. In germline, CDR1 is MGHRA, CDR2 YSYEKL. Trimming stripped 4 bases from V and 6 bases from J, with 16 bases between.

This clonotype was seen ten or more times. The rearrangement links TRBV5-6 to TRBJ1-1; D ambiguous. Deletions cut 1 base from V and 5 bases from J, with 6 bases between. Germline V gene data show CDR1 as SGHDT and CDR2 as YYEEEE. This CDR3 comprises 12 residues. The CDR3 loop reads CASSLPSTEAFF. In DNA form, the CDR3 reads TGTGCCAGCAGCTTGCCTAGTACTGAAGCTTTCTTT.

This clonotype was detected only a few times. J is TRBJ2-3 and V is TRBV6-6, with D perhaps TRBD2 (5 bases). V shed 8 bases and J shed 0 bases, with 12 bases lying between them. Per the germline V gene, CDR1 is MNHNY and CDR2 is SVGAGI (reference sequence). The CDR3 covers 14 residues. Here the CDR3 reads CASWERTSTDTQYF. CDR3 sequence (DNA): TGTGCCAGCTGGGAGAGGACTAGCACAGATACGCAGTATTTT.